This TCR beta chain was observed in a study of T cells in Graves' hyperthyroidism and ophthalmopathy. Study background: Peripheral blood samples were taken at initial diagnosis, prior to any treatment.

The PBMCs were sourced from fresh peripheral blood (around 9.3 ml). This clonotype was counted many times. What it binds is unknown. Findings of the study overall: Most clonotypes expanded in the thyroid (above 0.001) were also present in blood. Ophthalmopathy was predicted by the model a median of 6.5 months ahead of onset.

There were TCR beta CDR3 regions amplified from RNA transcripts. TCR CDR3 regions were first amplified by RT-PCR with HTBI primers. Each CDR3 protein is one row after TCRdb ran MiXCR on the multiplex PCR reads. The top ten hold roughly 49% of the sample, which has fewer than 350,000 distinct CDR3 sequences, about 20% seen once. This TCR came from a woman aged 50 to 60 with Graves' hyperthyroidism. The sequencing sample was made of blood.

The chain's CDR3 is CASSFLDRGSYNEQFF. The CDR3 coding sequence is TGTGCCAGCAGCTTCCTGGACAGGGGCTCCTACAATGAGCAGTTCTTC. V usage is TRBV7-8 and J usage is TRBJ2-1; TRBD1 aligns across 9 bases. The CDR3 consists of 16 residues. Germline-derived CDR1 and CDR2 are SGHVS and FQNEAQ. Germline trimming cut 3 bases from V and 0 bases from J; bases unmatched to any gene: 3. The variable domain in full, completed from reference TRBV7-8 and TRBJ2-1, reads GAGVSQSPRYKVAKRGQDVALRCDPISGHVSLFWYQQALGQGPEFLTYFQNEAQLDKSGLPSDRFFAERPEGSVSTLKIQRTQQEDSAVYLCASSFLDRGSYNEQFFGPGTRLTVL.